Listed below are T cell receptor beta chains from one sample, sequenced in a study of T cell responses to AZD1222 COVID-19 vaccine. Some clones are missing from TCRdb's copy, which holds only in-frame ones; the method was immunoSEQ multiplex PCR. Of about 76,000 clones detected, about 88% appear once; the ten largest clones hold roughly a tenth. The sample in question was peripheral blood, obtained on day 0 of AZD1222 vaccination. These receptor sequences come from an adult in good health. CDR3s include the opening cysteine and the closing phenylalanine or tryptophan. The order of the fields is CDR3 protein, J gene, V gene.

CDR3 protein: CASSFSGGATETQYF
J gene: TRBJ2-5
V gene: TRBV28

CDR3 protein: CASSLAAGEYNSPLHF
J gene: TRBJ1-6
V gene: TRBV5-4

CDR3 protein: CASSSPPLDEQFF
J gene: TRBJ2-1
V gene: TRBV12-3/TRBV12-4

CDR3 protein: CAWLMGPSDGNSPLHF
J gene: TRBJ1-6
V gene: TRBV30

CDR3 protein: CSAKVEENTEAFF
J gene: TRBJ1-1
V gene: TRBV29-1

CDR3 protein: CASSLAGSPDTQYF
J gene: TRBJ2-3
V gene: TRBV28

CDR3 protein: CASSGLLGGRAKNIQYF
J gene: TRBJ2-4
V gene: TRBV28

CDR3 protein: CASKIGGSSEKLFF
J gene: TRBJ1-4
V gene: TRBV19

CDR3 protein: CAISESLGGNQPQHF
J gene: TRBJ1-5
V gene: TRBV10-3

CDR3 protein: CASSRVLGSTEAFF
J gene: TRBJ1-1
V gene: TRBV19

CDR3 protein: CASSSYEQYF
J gene: TRBJ2-7
V gene: TRBV7-8

CDR3 protein: CASSPQGHTKETQYF
J gene: TRBJ2-5
V gene: TRBV7-9

CDR3 protein: CATIGRQYNEQFF
J gene: TRBJ2-1
V gene: TRBV3-1/TRBV3-2

CDR3 protein: CASSSTGTGINEQFF
J gene: TRBJ2-1
V gene: TRBV28

CDR3 protein: CASSLTREGAEAFF
J gene: TRBJ1-1
V gene: TRBV7-8

CDR3 protein: CASRSRQGSQPQHF
J gene: TRBJ1-5
V gene: TRBV6-5

CDR3 protein: CSGAWTEPYGYTF
J gene: TRBJ1-2
V gene: TRBV29-1

CDR3 protein: CASRASGSSYNEQFF
J gene: TRBJ2-1
V gene: TRBV6-5

CDR3 protein: CSVGSGGTDTQYF
J gene: TRBJ2-3
V gene: TRBV29-1

CDR3 protein: CASSGSVGQPQHF
J gene: TRBJ1-5
V gene: TRBV6-5

CDR3 protein: CASSEDRGSSHEQFF
J gene: TRBJ2-1
V gene: TRBV5-1

CDR3 protein: CASSLGGSGGGETQYF
J gene: TRBJ2-5
V gene: TRBV5-1

CDR3 protein: CASSLRSSGYNEQFF
J gene: TRBJ2-1
V gene: TRBV27

CDR3 protein: CASSSTEAKNIQYF
J gene: TRBJ2-4
V gene: TRBV28

CDR3 protein: CATSDPGGGVDTQYF
J gene: TRBJ2-3
V gene: TRBV24-1

CDR3 protein: CASGRRQINTGELFF
J gene: TRBJ2-2
V gene: TRBV5-1